This T cell receptor (beta chain) was documented in a study of CD4 T cells in relation to SARS-CoV-2 and coronaviruses. The table came from immunoSEQ multiplex PCR; TCRdb's copy has only in-frame clones and leaves some out. The data hold around 65,000 clones, with over 70% observed a single time. Trimming left V 5 bases short and J 4 bases short, with 11 bases between. CDR3 size: 13 residues. Germline loops: CDR1 SGHNT, CDR2 YENEEA. To note about this clone: No antigen is known for it.

Unexposed donor CD4+ T cells date from about 2010-2019, before the COVID-19 pandemic. Study outcomes and limitations: Crossreactive clones expanded significantly less to SARS-CoV-2 than monoreactive clones. In 55% to 75% of donors, memory CD4+ clonotypes crossrecognized SARS-CoV-2 and at least one common cold coronavirus spike.

The receptor was isolated from a human donor in good health. What was sequenced was memory CD4+ T cells from PBMCs. The J gene is TRBJ1-2, the V gene TRBV11-3; no firm D call. The DNA of the CDR3 is TGTGCCAGCAGCCCCTCTATACTCTATGGCTACACCTTC. Its translation: CASSPSILYGYTF.